This T cell receptor (beta chain) is drawn from a study of breast tumors, draining lymph nodes, adjacent tissues. Findings and limits, study-wide: The lymph node origin of tumor T cells was framed as consistent with a hypothesis, not demonstrated.

As concerns this clonotype: The antigen is not known.

Samples came from axillary lymph nodes draining the breast cancer. Via MiXCR, TCRdb re-called the multiplex PCR reads, giving one row per CDR3 protein. The repertoire holds about 100,000 distinct CDR3 sequences, 20% to 25% seen once, with approximately 1.2% in the top ten. Sequencing was done on a sample of axillary lymph node tissue. This sequence originates from a female donor with breast cancer. Some clones in this sample may be carry-over from other donors' samples.

The CDR3 nucleotides read TGCAGTGCTAGCCCTAGCTACGAGCAGTACTTC. Encoded protein: CSASPSYEQYF. This chain connects TRBV20-1 to TRBJ2-7, with D unresolved. This CDR3 spans 11 amino acids. Trimming left V 3 bases short and J 3 bases short, with 6 bases between. Germline CDR1 is DFQATT and CDR2 is SNEGSKA (reference sequence).